This T cell receptor beta chain was recorded in a study of immune evolution from preneoplasia to lung adenocarcinoma. By frequency in the sample, this clone is large. TCRdb's copy holds only in-frame clones and misses some; the assay was immunoSEQ multiplex PCR. The sample shows thousands of clones, approximately 76% of them seen only once. V lost 5 bases, J lost 10 bases, and 9 bases stayed unmatched. The CDR3 consists of 15 residues. CDR1 and CDR2 (germline): MNHEY, SMNVEV (reference sequence). The sequence came from a person between 65 and 79 years old with lung adenocarcinoma. J is TRBJ1-6 and V is TRBV27; 9 nucleotides align to TRBD1. The source material was FFPE minimally invasive lung adenocarcinoma tissue. CDR3 bases: TGTGCCAGCAGTAAGAGGGACAGGGATTTGTCACCCCTCCACTTT. Residues: CASSKRDRDLSPLHF.